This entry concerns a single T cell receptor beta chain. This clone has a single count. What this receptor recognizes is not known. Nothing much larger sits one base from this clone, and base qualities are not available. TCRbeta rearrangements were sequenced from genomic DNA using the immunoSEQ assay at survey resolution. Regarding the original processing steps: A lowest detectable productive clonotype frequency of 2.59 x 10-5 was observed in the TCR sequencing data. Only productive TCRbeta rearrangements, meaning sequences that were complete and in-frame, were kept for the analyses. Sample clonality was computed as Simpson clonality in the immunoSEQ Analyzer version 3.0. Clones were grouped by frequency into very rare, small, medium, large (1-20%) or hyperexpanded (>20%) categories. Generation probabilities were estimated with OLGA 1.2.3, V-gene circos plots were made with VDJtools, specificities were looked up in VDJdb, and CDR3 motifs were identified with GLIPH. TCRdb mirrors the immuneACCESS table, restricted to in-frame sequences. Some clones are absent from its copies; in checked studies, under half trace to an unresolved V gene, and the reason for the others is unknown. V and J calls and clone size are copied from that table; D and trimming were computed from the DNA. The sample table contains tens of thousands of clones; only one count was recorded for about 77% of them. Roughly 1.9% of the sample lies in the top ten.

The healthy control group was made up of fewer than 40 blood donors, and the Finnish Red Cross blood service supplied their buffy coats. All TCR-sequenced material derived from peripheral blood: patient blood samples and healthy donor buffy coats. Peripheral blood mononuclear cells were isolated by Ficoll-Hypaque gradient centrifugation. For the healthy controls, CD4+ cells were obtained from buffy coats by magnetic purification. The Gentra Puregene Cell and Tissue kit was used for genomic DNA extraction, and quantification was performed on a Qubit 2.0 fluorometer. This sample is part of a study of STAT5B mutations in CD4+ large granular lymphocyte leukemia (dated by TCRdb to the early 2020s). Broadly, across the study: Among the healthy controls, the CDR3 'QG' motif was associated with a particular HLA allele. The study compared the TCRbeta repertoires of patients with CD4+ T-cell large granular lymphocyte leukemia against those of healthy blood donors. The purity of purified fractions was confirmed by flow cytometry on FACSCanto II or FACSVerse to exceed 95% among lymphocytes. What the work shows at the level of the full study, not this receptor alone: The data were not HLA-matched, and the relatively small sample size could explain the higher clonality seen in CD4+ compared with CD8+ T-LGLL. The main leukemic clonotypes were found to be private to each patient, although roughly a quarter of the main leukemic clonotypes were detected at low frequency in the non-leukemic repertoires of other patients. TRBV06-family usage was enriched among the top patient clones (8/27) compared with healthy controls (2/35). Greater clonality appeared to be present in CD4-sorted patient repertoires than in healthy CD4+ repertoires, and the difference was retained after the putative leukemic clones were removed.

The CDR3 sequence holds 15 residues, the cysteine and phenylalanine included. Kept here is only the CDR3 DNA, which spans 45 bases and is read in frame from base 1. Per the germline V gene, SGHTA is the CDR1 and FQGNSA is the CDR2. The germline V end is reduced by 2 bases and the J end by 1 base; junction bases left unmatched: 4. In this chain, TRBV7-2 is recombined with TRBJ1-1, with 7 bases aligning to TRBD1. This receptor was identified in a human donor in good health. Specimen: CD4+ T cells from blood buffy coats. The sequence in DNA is TGTGCCAGCAGCTTATCTAACAGGGGGAACACTGAAGCTTTCTTT. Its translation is CASSLSNRGNTEAFF.